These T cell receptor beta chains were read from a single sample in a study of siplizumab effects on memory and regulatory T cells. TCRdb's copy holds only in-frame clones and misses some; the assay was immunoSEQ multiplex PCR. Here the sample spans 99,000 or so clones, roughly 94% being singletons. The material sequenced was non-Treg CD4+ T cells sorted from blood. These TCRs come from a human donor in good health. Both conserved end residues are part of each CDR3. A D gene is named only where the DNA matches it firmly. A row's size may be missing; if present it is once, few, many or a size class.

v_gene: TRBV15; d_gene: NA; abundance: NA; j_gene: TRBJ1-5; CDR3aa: CATSSHGQVGSQHF; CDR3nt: TGTGCCACCAGCAGCCATGGCCAGGTCGGGTCCCAGCATTTT
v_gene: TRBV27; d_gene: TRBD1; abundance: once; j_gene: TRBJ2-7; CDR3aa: CASRYDRGPSYEQYF; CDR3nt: TGTGCCAGCAGATACGACAGGGGACCCTCCTACGAGCAGTACTTC
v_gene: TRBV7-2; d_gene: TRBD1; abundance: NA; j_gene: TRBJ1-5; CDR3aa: CASSHRGPLNQPQHF; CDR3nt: TGTGCCAGCAGCCACAGGGGGCCCCTTAATCAGCCCCAGCATTTT
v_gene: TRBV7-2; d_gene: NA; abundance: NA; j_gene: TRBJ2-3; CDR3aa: CASSLVAPDTQYF; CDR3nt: TGTGCCAGCAGCTTGGTAGCCCCAGATACGCAGTATTTT
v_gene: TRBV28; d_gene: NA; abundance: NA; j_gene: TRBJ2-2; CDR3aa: CASSPPLQMTGELFF; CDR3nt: TGTGCCAGCAGTCCGCCCTTACAGATGACCGGGGAGCTGTTTTTT
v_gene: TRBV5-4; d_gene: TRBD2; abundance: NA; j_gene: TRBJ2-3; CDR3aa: CASSRIGLAFTDTQYF; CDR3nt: TGTGCCAGCAGCCGGATAGGACTAGCCTTCACAGATACGCAGTATTTT
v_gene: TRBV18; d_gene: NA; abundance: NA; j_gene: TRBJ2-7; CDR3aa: CASSPITGSGEQYF; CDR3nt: TGTGCCAGCTCACCAATAACAGGGTCTGGTGAGCAGTACTTC
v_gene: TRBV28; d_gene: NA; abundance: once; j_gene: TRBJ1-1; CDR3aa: CASSSPSLGAFF; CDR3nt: TGTGCCAGCAGTTCCCCCTCCCTGGGAGCTTTCTTT
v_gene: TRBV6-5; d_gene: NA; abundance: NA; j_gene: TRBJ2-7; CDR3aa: CASSRGAMQYF; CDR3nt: TGTGCCAGCAGTCGGGGGGCCATGCAGTACTTC
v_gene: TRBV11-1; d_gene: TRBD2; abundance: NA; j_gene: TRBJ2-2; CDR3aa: CASSSGLAVTGELFF; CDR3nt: TGTGCCAGCAGCTCAGGACTAGCGGTCACCGGGGAGCTGTTTTTT
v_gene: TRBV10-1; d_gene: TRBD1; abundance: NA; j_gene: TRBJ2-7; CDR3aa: CASSDPGQGRSEQYF; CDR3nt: TGCGCCAGCAGCGACCCGGGACAGGGGCGCTCCGAGCAGTACTTC
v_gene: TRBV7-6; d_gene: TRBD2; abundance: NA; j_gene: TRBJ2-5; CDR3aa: CASSPGIGGSGQETQYF; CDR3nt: TGTGCCAGCAGCCCTGGCATAGGCGGGAGTGGTCAAGAGACCCAGTACTTC
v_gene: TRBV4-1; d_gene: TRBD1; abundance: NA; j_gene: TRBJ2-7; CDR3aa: CASSQDPLEEGQGAHEQYF; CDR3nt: TGCGCCAGCAGCCAAGATCCGCTCGAGGAGGGACAGGGGGCCCACGAGCAGTACTTC
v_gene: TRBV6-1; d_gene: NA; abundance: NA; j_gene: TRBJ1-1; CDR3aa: CASSEKWQGTEAFF; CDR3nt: TGTGCCAGCAGTGAAAAGTGGCAGGGCACTGAAGCTTTCTTT
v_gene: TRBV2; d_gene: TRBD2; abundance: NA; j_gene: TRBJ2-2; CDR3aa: CASKRGLAGAPGELFF; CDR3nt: TGTGCCAGCAAACGCGGGCTAGCGGGAGCACCCGGGGAGCTGTTTTTT
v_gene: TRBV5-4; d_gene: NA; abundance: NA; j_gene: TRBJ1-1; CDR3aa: CASSLVPSTEAFF; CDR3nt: TGTGCCAGCAGCTTGGTACCCTCCACTGAAGCTTTCTTT
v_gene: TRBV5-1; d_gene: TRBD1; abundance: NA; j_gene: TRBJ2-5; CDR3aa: CASSLRRTGTGRETQYF; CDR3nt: TGCGCCAGCAGCTTACGACGAACCGGGACAGGTCGCGAGACCCAGTACTTC
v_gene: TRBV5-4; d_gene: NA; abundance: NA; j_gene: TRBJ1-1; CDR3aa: CASSFKGRETEAFF; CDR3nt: TGTGCCAGCAGCTTCAAGGGACGGGAGACTGAAGCTTTCTTT
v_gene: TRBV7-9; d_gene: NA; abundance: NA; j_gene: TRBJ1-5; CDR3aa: CASSLGMGTSNQPQHF; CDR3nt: TGTGCCAGCAGCTTAGGGATGGGCACTAGCAATCAGCCCCAGCATTTT
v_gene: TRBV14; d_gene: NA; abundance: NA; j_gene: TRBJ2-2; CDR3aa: CASNQGGGTNTGELFF; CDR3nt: TGTGCCAGCAACCAAGGTGGCGGGACCAACACCGGGGAGCTGTTTTTT
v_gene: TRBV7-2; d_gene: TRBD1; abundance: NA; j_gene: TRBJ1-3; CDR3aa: CASSARTGSGNTIYF; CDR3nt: TGTGCCAGCAGCGCCAGGACAGGCTCTGGAAACACCATATATTTT
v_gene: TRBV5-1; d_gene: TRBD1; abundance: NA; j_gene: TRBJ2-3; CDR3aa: CASSPGTGLSDTQYF; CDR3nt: TGCGCCAGCAGCCCCGGGACAGGGTTATCAGATACGCAGTATTTT
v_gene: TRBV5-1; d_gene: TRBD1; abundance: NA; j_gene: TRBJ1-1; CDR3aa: CAGRQGLNTEAFF; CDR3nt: TGCGCCGGCCGACAGGGGCTGAACACTGAAGCTTTCTTT
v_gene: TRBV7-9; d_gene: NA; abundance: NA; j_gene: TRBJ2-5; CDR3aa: CASSPTGSHTKETQYF; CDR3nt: TGTGCCAGCAGCCCTACAGGGTCCCATACTAAAGAGACCCAGTACTTC
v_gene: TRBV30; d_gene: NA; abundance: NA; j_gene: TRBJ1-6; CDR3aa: CACTRNSYNSPLHF; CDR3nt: TGTGCCTGCACCAGAAATTCGTATAATTCACCCCTCCACTTT
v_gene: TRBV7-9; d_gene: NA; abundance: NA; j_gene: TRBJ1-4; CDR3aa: CASSYTESRGNEKLFF; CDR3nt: TGTGCCAGCAGCTATACAGAGTCGCGCGGGAATGAAAAACTGTTTTTT
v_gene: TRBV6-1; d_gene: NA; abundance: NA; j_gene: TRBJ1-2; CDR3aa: CASSEGRQLYGYTF; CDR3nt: TGTGCCAGCAGTGAAGGGCGGCAACTCTATGGCTACACCTTC
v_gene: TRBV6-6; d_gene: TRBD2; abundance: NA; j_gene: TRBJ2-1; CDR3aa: CASRERAGGSYNEQFF; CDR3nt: TGTGCCAGCAGGGAACGGGCGGGAGGGTCCTACAATGAGCAGTTCTTC
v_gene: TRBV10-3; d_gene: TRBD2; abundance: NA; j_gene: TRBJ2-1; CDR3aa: CAIGLAGGSSEQFF; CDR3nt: TGTGCCATCGGCCTAGCGGGAGGGAGCAGTGAGCAGTTCTTC
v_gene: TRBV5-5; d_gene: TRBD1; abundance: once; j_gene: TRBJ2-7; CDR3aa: CASSPPYRGLRHEQYF; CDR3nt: TGTGCCAGCAGCCCACCGTACAGGGGCCTTCGGCACGAGCAGTACTTC
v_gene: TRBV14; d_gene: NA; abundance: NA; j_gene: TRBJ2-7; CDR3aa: CASSFRYEQYF; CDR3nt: TGTGCCAGCAGCTTCCGATACGAGCAGTACTTC
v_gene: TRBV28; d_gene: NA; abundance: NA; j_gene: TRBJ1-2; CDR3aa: CASSLSVGVRSYGYTF; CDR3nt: TGTGCCAGCAGTTTATCGGTAGGGGTACGGTCCTATGGCTACACCTTC
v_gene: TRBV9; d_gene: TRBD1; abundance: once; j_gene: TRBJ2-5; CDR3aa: CASSSPATGGRETQYF; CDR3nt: TGTGCCAGCAGCTCCCCGGCCACAGGGGGCCGGGAGACCCAGTACTTC
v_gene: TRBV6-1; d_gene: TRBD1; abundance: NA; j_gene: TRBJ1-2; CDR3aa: CASREKPGQGWNYGYTF; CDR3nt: TGTGCCAGCAGGGAAAAGCCGGGACAGGGTTGGAACTATGGCTACACCTTC
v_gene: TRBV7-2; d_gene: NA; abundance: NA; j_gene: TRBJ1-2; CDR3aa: CASSSPGNNYGYTF; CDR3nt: TGTGCCAGCAGCTCCCCCGGGAACAACTATGGCTACACCTTC
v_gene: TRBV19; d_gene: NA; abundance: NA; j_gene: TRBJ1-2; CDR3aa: CASSALQGSYGYTF; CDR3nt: TGTGCCAGTAGCGCCCTACAGGGATCCTATGGCTACACCTTC
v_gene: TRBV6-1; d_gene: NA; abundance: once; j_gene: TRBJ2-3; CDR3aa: CASSLADTQYF; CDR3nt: TGTGCCAGCAGCCTCGCAGATACGCAGTATTTT
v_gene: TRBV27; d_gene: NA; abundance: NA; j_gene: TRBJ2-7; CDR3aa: CASSLRYRAISYEQYF; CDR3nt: TGTGCCAGCAGTCTAAGGTACAGGGCGATTTCCTACGAGCAGTACTTC
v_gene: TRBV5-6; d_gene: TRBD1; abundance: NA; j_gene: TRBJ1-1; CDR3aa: CASSSGTVEAFF; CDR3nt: TGTGCCAGCAGCTCAGGGACAGTTGAAGCTTTCTTT
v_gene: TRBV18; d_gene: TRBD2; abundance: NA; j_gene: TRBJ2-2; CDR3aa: CASSLAGTNTGELFF; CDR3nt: TGTGCCAGCTCACTAGCGGGGACGAACACCGGGGAGCTGTTTTTT
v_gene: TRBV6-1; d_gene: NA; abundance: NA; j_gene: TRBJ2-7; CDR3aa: CASRGVRSPYEQYF; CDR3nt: TGTGCCAGCAGGGGGGTTCGATCCCCCTACGAGCAGTACTTC
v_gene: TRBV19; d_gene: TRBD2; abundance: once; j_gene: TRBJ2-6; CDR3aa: CASNSGGVSGANVLTF; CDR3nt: TGTGCCAGTAATAGCGGGGGAGTCTCTGGGGCCAACGTCCTGACTTTC
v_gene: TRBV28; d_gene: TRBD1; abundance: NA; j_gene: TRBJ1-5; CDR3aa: CASSKQGARQPQHF; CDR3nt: TGTGCCAGCAGCAAACAGGGGGCGCGACAGCCCCAGCATTTT
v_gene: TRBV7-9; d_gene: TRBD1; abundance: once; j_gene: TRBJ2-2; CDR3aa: CASSLRRGRDRGNTGELFF; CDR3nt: TGTGCCAGCAGCTTAAGAAGGGGCCGGGACAGGGGGAACACCGGGGAGCTGTTTTTT
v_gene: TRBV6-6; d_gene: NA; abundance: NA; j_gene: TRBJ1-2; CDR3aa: CASGYQSGGYTF; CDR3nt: TGTGCCAGCGGATATCAGAGTGGTGGCTACACCTTC
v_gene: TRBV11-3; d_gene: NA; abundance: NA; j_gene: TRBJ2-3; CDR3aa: CASSATTDTQYF; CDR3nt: TGTGCCAGCAGCGCGACAACGGATACGCAGTATTTT
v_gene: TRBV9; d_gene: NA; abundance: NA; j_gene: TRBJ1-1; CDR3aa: CASGRGSGNTEAFF; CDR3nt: TGTGCCAGCGGGCGGGGGTCGGGGAACACTGAAGCTTTCTTT
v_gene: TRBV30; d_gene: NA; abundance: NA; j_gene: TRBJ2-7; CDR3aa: CAWSREGPYEQYF; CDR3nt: TGTGCCTGGAGTCGTGAGGGCCCCTACGAGCAGTACTTC
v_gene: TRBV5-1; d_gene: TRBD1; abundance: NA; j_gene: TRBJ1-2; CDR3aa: CASSFSGTGGDGYTF; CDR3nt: TGCGCCAGCAGCTTTTCCGGGACAGGGGGAGATGGCTACACCTTC
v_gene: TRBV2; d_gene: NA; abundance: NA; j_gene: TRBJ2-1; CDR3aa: CASSERSSYNEQFF; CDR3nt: TGTGCCAGCAGTGAAAGAAGCTCCTACAATGAGCAGTTCTTC
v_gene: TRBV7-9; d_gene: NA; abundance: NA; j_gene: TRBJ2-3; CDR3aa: CASLRAGINTQYF; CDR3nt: TGTGCCAGCTTAAGGGCGGGAATAAATACGCAGTATTTT
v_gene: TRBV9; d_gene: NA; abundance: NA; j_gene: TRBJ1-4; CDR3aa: CASSAEGMGEKLFF; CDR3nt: TGTGCCAGCAGCGCGGAGGGGATGGGTGAAAAACTGTTTTTT
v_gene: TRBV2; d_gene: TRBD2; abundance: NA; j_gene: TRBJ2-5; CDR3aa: CASLMVFGEGQETQYF; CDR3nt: TGTGCCAGCCTGATGGTCTTTGGGGAGGGCCAAGAGACCCAGTACTTC